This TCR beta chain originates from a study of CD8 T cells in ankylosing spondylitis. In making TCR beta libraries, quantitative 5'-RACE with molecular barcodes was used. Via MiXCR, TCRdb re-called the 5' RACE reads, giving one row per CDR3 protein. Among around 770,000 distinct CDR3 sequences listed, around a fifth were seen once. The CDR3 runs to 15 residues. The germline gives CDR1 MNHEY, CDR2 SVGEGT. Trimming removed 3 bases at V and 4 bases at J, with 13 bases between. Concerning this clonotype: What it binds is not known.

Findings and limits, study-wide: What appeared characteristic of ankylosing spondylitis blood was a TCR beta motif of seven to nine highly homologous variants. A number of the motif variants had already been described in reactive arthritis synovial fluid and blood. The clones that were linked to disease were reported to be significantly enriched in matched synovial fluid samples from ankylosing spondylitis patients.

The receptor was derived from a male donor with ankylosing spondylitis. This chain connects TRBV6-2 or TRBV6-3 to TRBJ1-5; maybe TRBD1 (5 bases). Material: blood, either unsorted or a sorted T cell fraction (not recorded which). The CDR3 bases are TGTGCCAGCAGTTATTCCACAGGAGCAAATCAGCCCCAGCATTTT. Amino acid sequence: CASSYSTGANQPQHF.